This entry concerns a single T cell receptor (beta chain). This CDR3 has 16 amino acids. Using immunoSEQ multiplex PCR, the repertoire was profiled, and TCRdb retains in-frame clones only, with some absent. The table shows about 35,000 clones, with around 80% occurring only once. This specimen comes from a study of OX40 agonist ivuxolimab in advanced cancers. The sequence came from an adult with an advanced solid tumor such as melanoma, head and neck, liver or kidney cancer. The sample consisted of CD4+ or CD8+ T cells sorted from blood, taken in a trial of the OX40 agonist ivuxolimab. This chain links TRBV1 with TRBJ2-7; the table names TRBD2, a call not compared with the DNA. TRBV1 is classified as a pseudogene. CDR3 nucleotide sequence: TGCACCAGCAGCCAAGAATCCCCTAGCGGGGGATACGAGCAGTACTTC. Protein product: CTSSQESPSGGYEQYF.